This T cell receptor beta chain was found in a study of T cells in Graves' hyperthyroidism and ophthalmopathy. In this sample, this clonotype turned up many times. The antigen remains undetermined. The V gene's germline CDR1 is SGHRS and CDR2 YFSETQ. The CDR3 is made up of 14 amino acids. Trimming took 4 bases from V and 2 from J; bases not matched to a gene: 4. Study-level findings and limits: Ophthalmopathy was model-predicted a median roughly 6.5 months pre-onset. Ophthalmopathy and stable hyperthyroidism were told apart by a 13 V-J model.

The investigators amplified TCR beta CDR3 regions from RNA transcripts. A set of HTBI primers served as the primers for a first-round RT-PCR of the TCR CDR3. TCRdb reanalysed the multiplex PCR reads using MiXCR and keeps one entry per CDR3 protein. The sample gives roughly 500,000 distinct CDR3 sequences, 46% of which show up once; about 45% is in the top ten. The rearrangement uses TRBV5-1 and TRBJ1-2; 8 bases agree with TRBD1. This TCR was recovered from an adult woman with Graves' disease, either hyperthyroidism or ophthalmopathy (not recorded which). The sample was peripheral blood or thyroid tissue (not recorded which). For the CDR3, the DNA is TGCGCCAGCAGCAGAGGACAGGGCAACTATGGCTACACCTTC. Translating it yields CASSRGQGNYGYTF.